Listed here are 11 T cell receptor beta chains from one sample, sequenced in a study of spatial heterogeneity in lung cancer. Each CDR3 protein is one row after TCRdb ran MiXCR on the 5' RACE reads. The table lists 100,000 to 120,000 distinct CDR3 sequences, about 10% of them singletons. The time point: blood at routine non-recurrence follow-up after resection. Sequenced here: PBMCs, sampled at follow-up. The receptors shown here come from a female donor with early-stage non-small cell lung cancer.

The sample holds a few counts of this clonotype. The V and J genes are TRBV27 and TRBJ2-4, with D tentatively TRBD2 (6 bases). CDR1 and CDR2 (germline): MNHEY, SMNVEV (reference sequence). This CDR3 spans 18 amino acids. V shed 5 bases and J shed 0 bases, with 20 bases lying between them. The CDR3 region has the DNA TGTGCCAGCAGTCCAGGGACGGGGACTTTTATAGCCAAAAACATTCAGTACTTC. Translating it yields CASSPGTGTFIAKNIQYF.

This CDR3 is CASSGASGRHTGELFF. The CDR3 coding sequence is TGTGCCAGCAGTGGGGCTAGCGGGAGACACACCGGGGAGCTGTTTTTT. This chain joins TRBV2 and TRBJ2-2; 10 nucleotides align to TRBD2. The V and J ends lost 4 bases and 3 bases, in that order; junction bases with no gene match: 5. Germline V gene lookup returns CDR1 SNHLY and CDR2 FYNNEI. The CDR3 contains 16 residues. The full variable domain, rest sourced from reference TRBV2 and TRBJ2-2, is EPEVTQTPSHQVTQMGQEVILRCVPISNHLYFYWYRQILGQKVEFLVSFYNNEISEKSEIFDDQFSVERPDGSNFTLKIRSTKLEDSAMYFCASSGASGRHTGELFFGEGSRLTVL.

This clonotype was seen many times. The chain uses TRBV12-3 or TRBV12-4 and TRBJ1-1, with D unclear. The CDR3 has 13 residues. V was clipped by 5 bases and J by 0 bases, with 7 bases between them. The CDR3 sequence: CASSGKMNTEAFF. The CDR3 DNA reads as TGTGCCAGCAGTGGAAAGATGAACACTGAAGCTTTCTTT.

This clonotype was counted only a few times. The junction departs from the called germline gene at one end, perhaps through a read error. The gene calls are TRBV7-6 and TRBJ2-1; TRBD2 matches at 10 bases. Germline-derived CDR1 and CDR2 are SGHVS and FNYEAQ. The CDR3 runs 16 residues. The CDR3 DNA reads TGTGTCAGCAGCTTAGAAGCGGGAGGGATTTACAATGAGCAGTTCTTC. Translation gives CVSSLEAGGIYNEQFF.

This clonotype occurred many times. This rearrangement joins TRBV11-2 to TRBJ2-2; perhaps TRBD1 as D (6 bases). V shed 0 bases and J shed 6 bases, with 14 bases lying between them. The CDR3 loop spans 16 amino acids. Germline V gene sequence: CDR1 SGHAT, CDR2 FQNNGV. The CDR3 here is CASSLDPQGYAGELFF. The CDR3 DNA follows: TGTGCCAGCAGCTTAGATCCCCAGGGGTATGCCGGGGAGCTGTTTTTT.

This clonotype was counted many times. V usage is TRBV29-1 and J usage is TRBJ2-1, with a possible D match to TRBD2 (5 bases). The CDR3 runs 13 residues. Germline V gene sequence: CDR1 SQVTM, CDR2 ANQGSEA. Trimming stripped 2 bases from V and 3 bases from J, with 8 bases between. CDR3 region: CSVETGVYNEQFF. The CDR3 DNA is TGCAGCGTTGAAACCGGGGTCTACAATGAGCAGTTCTTC.

This clonotype occurred many times. The rearrangement joins TRBV5-5 to TRBJ2-2, with TRBD2 matching 15 bases. CDR3 size: 17 residues. Germline values: CDR1 SGHKS, CDR2 YYEKEE (reference sequence). The V and J ends lost 4 bases and 7 bases, in that order; junction bases with no gene match: 8. This CDR3 reads CASSSGLAGGPDGELFF. The DNA for the CDR3 is TGTGCCAGCAGCAGTGGACTAGCGGGAGGGCCGGACGGGGAGCTGTTTTTT.

The CDR3 DNA is TGTGCCAGCAAGGGGGGCGTAGAGACCCAGTACTTC. This gives the protein CASKGGVETQYF. The chain uses TRBV27 and TRBJ2-5, with D perhaps matching TRBD1 or TRBD2 (6 bases each). V was trimmed by 7 bases and J by 4 bases, leaving 10 bases between them. The CDR3 contains 12 residues. CDR1 is MNHEY and CDR2 is SMNVEV in the germline V gene (reference sequence).

Only one count was recorded for this clonotype. A read error may be the cause here, since a much bigger clone is one base away. CDR3 residues: CASRFMMNTEAFF. The CDR3 DNA is TGCGCCAGCAGGTTCATGATGAACACTGAAGCTTTCTTT. The rearrangement links TRBV5-1 to TRBJ1-1; D gene unclear. With 5 bases removed from V and 0 bases from J, the gap between germline ends came to 8 bases. In germline, CDR1 is SGHRS, CDR2 YFSETQ. CDR3 length equals 13 residues.

This clonotype was counted only a few times. The rearrangement uses TRBV7-6 and TRBJ2-5; D not resolved. Per the germline V gene, CDR1 is SGHVS and CDR2 is FNYEAQ. V was cut by 5 bases and J by 7 bases, with 14 bases left in between. The CDR3 covers 13 residues. CDR3 in DNA: TGTGCCAGCAGCCCACGGGTTGGCTGGACCCAGTACTTC. It specifies CASSPRVGWTQYF.

Many counts were recorded for this clonotype. Because the CDR3's place on the DNA is in doubt, the DNA is left out and the CDR3 is given as listed by TCRdb. This sequence joins TRBV11-2 and TRBJ2-1; TRBD1, the table's D call, was not compared with the DNA. CDR1 SGHAT and CDR2 FQNNGV come from the germline V gene. The CDR3 sequence runs 17 residues, both termini included. CDR3 sequence reads: CVPAAYPGHYSYNEQFF.